In its sample, the clone carrying this TCR beta chain was seen many times. The data stem from a study of blood T cell repertoires in COVID-19. This table comes from immunoSEQ multiplex PCR, and its TCRdb copy is limited to in-frame clones, with some not included. The data show about 80,000 clones, roughly 80% seen once. CDR3 length: 14 amino acids. Per the germline V gene, CDR1 is MNHEY and CDR2 is SVGEGT. Trimming left V 6 bases short and J 0 bases short, with 8 bases between. The rearrangement joins TRBV6-2 or TRBV6-3 to TRBJ1-4; no firm D call. This TCR came from a woman older than 75 with acute or convalescent COVID-19. Sample: peripheral blood. This CDR3 reads CASSSQTTNEKLFF. DNA for the CDR3: TGTGCCAGCAGCTCCCAGACAACTAATGAAAAACTGTTTTTT.